The 3 T cell receptor beta chains in this list originate from one sample, sequenced in a study of T-cell memory formation after mild COVID-19 (dated by TCRdb to about 2021). The library was prepared using 5' RACE. Data came from an Illumina NovaSeq 6000. TCRdb reran the public reads through fastp at Q25 and MiXCR, keeping productive beta chains. Identical CDR3 proteins give one entry, which carries the most common genes and DNA. This sample lists around 50,000 distinct CDR3 sequences; around 10% were detected once. The top ten clonotypes cover around 25% of the sample. The sequencing sample was made of PBMCs or a T cell subset sorted from them (not recorded which). These receptors came from a man younger than 35 who had mild COVID-19 (a few samples of this study predate the infection). The sample titles of this study are shuffled in the database, so cell type and time point are left out; the donor was told from shared clones.

Many counts were recorded for this clonotype. V usage is TRBV6-2 or TRBV6-3 and J usage is TRBJ2-1; D gene unclear. V lost 5 bases, J lost 8 bases, and 7 bases lay in between. This CDR3 is built from 11 residues. The germline CDR1 and CDR2 sequences are MNHEY and SVGEGT. CDR3 protein: CASSSRYEQFF. Written as DNA, the CDR3 is TGTGCCAGCAGTAGTCGGTATGAGCAGTTCTTC.

This clonotype was seen a few times. V and J are TRBV3-1 and TRBJ2-1; D remains ambiguous. Germline V lookup: CDR1 LGHDT, CDR2 YNNKEL (reference sequence). V lost 0 bases to trimming and J lost 7 bases, with 10 bases between them. This CDR3 is built from 14 residues. In DNA, the CDR3 is TGTGCCAGCAGCCAAGACTCGGCAGCTAATGAGCAGTTCTTC. It specifies CASSQDSAANEQFF.

This clonotype was detected a few times. J is TRBJ2-7 and V is TRBV23-1, with D unresolved. TRBV23-1 is an open reading frame, and its role is uncertain. V lost 4 bases and J lost 5, with 9 bases in between. The CDR3 totals 12 residues. CDR3 sequence reads: CASSLHGHEQYV. CDR3 sequence (DNA): TGCGCCAGCAGTCTCCATGGACACGAGCAGTACGTC.